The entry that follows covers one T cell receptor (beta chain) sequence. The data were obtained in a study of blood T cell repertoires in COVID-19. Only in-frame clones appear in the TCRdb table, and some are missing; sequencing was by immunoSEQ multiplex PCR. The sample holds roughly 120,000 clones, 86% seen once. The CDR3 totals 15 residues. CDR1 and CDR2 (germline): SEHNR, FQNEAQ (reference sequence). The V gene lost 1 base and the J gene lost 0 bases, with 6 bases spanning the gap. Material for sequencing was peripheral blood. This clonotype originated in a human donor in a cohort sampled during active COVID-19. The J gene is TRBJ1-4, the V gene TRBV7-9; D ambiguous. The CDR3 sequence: CASSLGLATNEKLFF. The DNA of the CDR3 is TGTGCCAGCAGCTTAGGACTGGCAACTAATGAAAAACTGTTTTTT.